The TCR beta chain under discussion was sequenced for a study of cytomegalovirus exposure and HLA in healthy donors listed by TCRdb under 2017. Study-level background: According to an earlier analysis of 587 of the donors, about 179 million T cells yielded roughly 110 million unique TCR beta sequences and 276 Gb of sequence data. An early release covering roughly 580 HLA-typed donors comprised about 320 gigabases of sequencing data and around 80 million unique TCR sequences. Of the approximately 400 genotyped donors, 81% were placed in the genetic ancestry cluster associated with self-reported Caucasian donors. The aim of the study was to test whether cataloging public T cell receptors could identify signatures of past pathogen exposure. The study used immunosequencing to profile the T cell repertoires of more than 650 subjects and linked those repertoires to cytomegalovirus serostatus. Along with the roughly 610-subject first cohort, a separate validation cohort of around 120 different subjects was used. To predict cytomegalovirus infection status, the study brought together high-throughput TCR immunosequencing, statistical association of individual TCRs with disease status, and machine learning. In a later analysis, previously published TCR beta repertoires from some 640 donors were re-analyzed and high-resolution HLA genotyping was added so that TCR occurrence patterns could be studied. In the later analysis, no new phenotypic data were used to find candidate immune exposures; instead, reliance was placed on TCR beta sequences and their occurrence across donors. In an earlier analysis of roughly 540 of the donors, high-throughput TCR beta sequencing was used to judge whether each TCR beta V gene segment behaved as functional or pseudogenic. Donor age, sex, ethnicity and CMV serostatus were collected together with the repertoire data. A later genetic analysis took genome-wide SNP genotypes for about three fifths of the 666 donors and used that subset as a discovery cohort. Every repertoire in the discovery cohort had been generated on one and the same sequencing platform. HLA typing included class I and class II loci at four-digit resolution. The number of donors typed differed by locus, with 629-630 for A, B, C, DRB1 and DQB1, about 500 for DQA1, approximately 580 for DPA1, and over 400 for DPB1. Roughly five DR-DQ haplotypes were treated as single units for association and clustering because of strong linkage in the cohort. On average, about 240,000 unique TCR beta nucleotide sequences were sequenced per donor among roughly 430 genotyped donors of the cohort, with roughly 18% of those sequences being non-productive.

Per the germline V gene, SGHTS is the CDR1 and YDEGEE is the CDR2. Taken from cysteine to phenylalanine, the CDR3 has 15 residues. Left in the record is the CDR3 DNA by itself, 45 bases read in frame from the first base. V and J are truncated by 5 bases and 5 bases respectively, leaving an intervening sequence of 20 bases. Note on this clone: The clone's antigen remains unknown. No qualities accompany the bases; no much larger clone lies one base away.

In total, approximately 690 healthy bone marrow donors made up the cohort. At the time of sampling, every cohort member was nominally healthy, though immune exposures that went unrecorded were likely present. The donor tested CMV seropositive, placing the donor among the 290 or so seropositive members of the cohort. Each donor provided a peripheral blood sample, and peripheral blood mononuclear cells were used for TCR beta sequencing. The Qiagen DNeasy Blood Extraction Kit was used to extract genomic DNA from the blood cell samples. Summary of the overall study and its limitations: A later genetic analysis associated a missense DCLRE1C variant with V-gene and J-gene trimming of TCR beta chains, and an independent cohort replicated the association. Cytomegalovirus status was reported to be diagnosed by the classifier with high specificity and sensitivity in both the original and validation cohorts. Because some donors lacked HLA typing at each locus, the association tests relied only on the typed subset. The presence/absence analyses assumed that sequencing depth was roughly uniform across donors, and that assumption may not be true. Most CMV-associated TCR beta chains appeared to be HLA-restricted in a later analysis, and the HLA associations seemed to be driven largely by CMV exposure. When HLA alleles, especially DR and DQ, strongly co-occurred, TCR associations were difficult to assign to individual alleles. In an earlier analysis of roughly 500 of the donors, most TCR beta V segments appeared in productive rearrangements about 90% or about 30% of the time, broadly matching IMGT annotations. Immune exposure information for the cohort was limited to CMV serostatus. Some IMGT-functional V segments, including TRBV6-2 and TRBV6-3, could not be told apart with the 87-base-pair reads, so those segments were excluded. It was suggested by the authors that the approach could potentially be generalized to other disease states and immunological phenotypes. According to a later analysis, parvovirus B19, influenza, CMV and Epstein-Barr virus appeared linked to several top co-occurrence clusters. A few of the identified cytomegalovirus-associated TCR beta chains were confirmed in vitro to be specific for cytomegalovirus antigens. A later analysis found that TCR association rates varied across HLA loci, with DRB1 alleles showing the most associated TCRs and HLA-C alleles the fewest. While some public TCRs were present in many individuals, most TCR sequences turned up only very rarely across donors. Because counts were too low, around 18 rarely observed V segments, including chromosome 9 orphons, were left out of the earlier analysis of a few hundred of the donors. Compared with the approximately 670-donor mean, donors in an Asian-associated ancestry cluster had fewer N-insertions in productive TCRs, according to a later genetic analysis. A group of highly shared sequence variants was considered likely to be a technical artifact of the sequencing pipeline. A later analysis associated about 17,000 TCR beta sequences with specific HLA alleles at a false discovery rate of 0.05. Correlated functional status among segregating V segments might be attributable to linkage disequilibrium, but an unknown experimental factor could not be ruled out. In a later analysis, HLA-associated TCR beta chains were found to be more clonally expanded and to have lower generation probabilities than equally common non-associated chains. The cohort was sequenced for TCR beta chains only, and without alpha or paired-chain data the features that could be detected were limited. A further reported finding was that TCR beta sequences accurately predicted the HLA-A and HLA-B alleles for most subjects in the first cohort. The study gave a list of 150 to 200 TCR beta chains associated with cytomegalovirus.

Library method: the immunoSEQ multiplex PCR assay. The multiplex PCR relied on a mix of 60 forward primers for TCR Vbeta segments and 13 reverse primers for TCR Jbeta segments. The CDR3 region of rearranged TCR beta genes was amplified from genomic DNA with a multiplex PCR assay. Amplified TCR beta libraries were sequenced as 87-base-pair reads on the Illumina HiSeq System. Under the source paper's analysis protocol: A later analysis tallied tens of millions of unique TCR beta chains across the approximately 670 repertoires, and about 12 million of those chains were shared by two or more donors. Raw reads were error-corrected and collapsed into unique sequences by a nearest-neighbor algorithm in which closely related sequences were merged to remove PCR and sequencing errors. CDR3 sequences were aligned to IMGT reference sequences to assign V, D and J gene segments. For a sequence to be retained, a match of at least six nucleotides to both a V gene segment and a J gene segment was required. Rearrangements were called productive when the CDR3 lacked stop codons and stayed in frame with V and J; all others were non-productive. Following IMGT convention, CDR3 was defined as the stretch from the second conserved V-encoded cysteine to the conserved J-encoded phenylalanine. Sequences without an unambiguous match to a single V gene segment were excluded from the earlier analysis of 450 to 650 of the donors. In an earlier analysis of some 590 of the donors, a V segment was called functional when productive rearrangements were above 56.7%, and segregating when the standard deviation between donors exceeded 5%. A statistical classification framework was built for diagnosing cytomegalovirus status from the catalog of TCR beta chain sequences. In a later analysis, V and J genes were assigned by comparing TCR nucleotide sequences against IMGT/GENE-DB human TR gene sequences. A later analysis assigned CDR3 sequences and most-parsimonious VDJ recombination scenarios with the TCRdist pipeline. In a later analysis, every TCR beta chain was defined by the combination of its CDR3 amino acid sequence and its V-gene family, and reads without a unique V-gene family were dropped. As a way to deal with suspected cross-contamination and a sequencing artifact, a later analysis dropped approximately 590 nucleotide sequences that were highly shared and had low generation probability. For each public chain, a later analysis derived a clonal expansion index from normalized ranks of inferred template counts within each repertoire. In a later analysis, generation probabilities were computed using a VDJ recombination model fitted to out-of-frame rearrangements, and the results were checked against IGoR. In a later analysis, hypergeometric tests were used to score TCR-TCR, TCR-HLA and TCR-CMV co-occurrence, with a repertoire-size bias correction applied to TCR pairs. A later analysis estimated false discovery rates by permuting HLA or CMV assignments 20 times. In a later analysis, co-occurring TCRs were grouped with DBSCAN, and TCRdist sequence similarity was added when clustering was performed within HLA-allele-positive subsets. Co-occurrence clustering excluded repertoires with fewer than 30,000 or more than 120,000 public chains, plus five with anomalous nucleotide sharing. TCRdb holds this immuneACCESS table with in-frame rearrangements only. Some clones are missing; in checked studies, unresolved V genes explain under half, and the rest has no known cause. The V and J calls and clone size come from that table; D and trimming were worked out from the DNA. For this sample the table gives about 170,000 clones, of which around three quarters were detected only once. The top ten clonotypes cover 2% to 2.5% of the sample.

The sequence came from a young woman in good health and CMV-seropositive. This sequence uses TRBV5-8 and TRBJ2-7, with no confidently assigned D gene. Sequenced: PBMCs. The CDR3 region: CASRLLRVRVNEQYF. The nucleotide sequence reads TGTGCCAGCAGGTTACTCCGGGTACGGGTCAACGAGCAGTACTTC.